These 13 T cell receptor beta chains originate from one sample sequenced in a study of blood T cell repertoires in COVID-19. This table comes from immunoSEQ multiplex PCR, and its TCRdb copy is limited to in-frame clones, with some not included. The sample includes roughly 310,000 clones, roughly 90% of them seen just once. The source material was peripheral blood. These receptors were collected from a woman in her fifties or sixties with active or convalescent COVID-19.

The gene calls are TRBV5-4 and TRBJ1-2; 7 nucleotides agree with TRBD1. The ends lost 4 bases at V and 4 bases at J; junction bases unmatched: 7. This CDR3 contains 14 residues. Per germline, CDR1 SGHNT and CDR2 YYREEE (reference sequence). The CDR3 loop reads CASSTQGMRYGYTF. In DNA, the CDR3 is TGTGCCAGCAGCACACAGGGGATGCGCTATGGCTACACCTTC.

The chain is built from TRBV14 and TRBJ1-1, with a weak D call TRBD1 (5 bases). V was trimmed by 0 bases and J by 1 base, leaving 9 bases between them. The length of the CDR3 is 15 residues. The germline V gene encodes CDR1 SGHDN and CDR2 FVKESK. CDR3 nucleotide sequence: TGTGCCAGCAGCCAAGAAGGGGTTTGGAACACTGAAGCTTTCTTT. Translating gives CASSQEGVWNTEAFF. The variable domain in full, with the rest retrieved from reference TRBV14 and TRBJ1-1, is EAGVTQFPSHSVIEKGQTVTLRCDPISGHDNLYWYRRVMGKEIKFLLHFVKESKQDESGMPNNRFLAERTGGTYSTLKVQPAELEDSGVYFCASSQEGVWNTEAFFGQGTRLTVV.

The chain employs TRBV7-9 and TRBJ2-1, with a tentative D call TRBD2 (6 bases). This CDR3 has 14 residues. V shed 0 bases and J shed 5 bases, with 8 bases lying between them. CDR1 and CDR2 (germline): SEHNR, FQNEAQ (reference sequence). The CDR3 here is CASSLASGHNEQFF. Written as DNA, the CDR3 is TGTGCCAGCAGCTTAGCTAGCGGCCACAATGAGCAGTTCTTC.

The rearrangement joins TRBV29-1 to TRBJ1-1; 7 nucleotides line up with TRBD1. V lost 6 bases, J lost 1 base, and 5 bases stayed unmatched. Germline V lookup: CDR1 SQVTM, CDR2 ANQGSEA. This CDR3 spans 13 amino acids. The CDR3 DNA is TGCAGCGTCCCGGGACAGACGAACACTGAAGCTTTCTTT. This codes for CSVPGQTNTEAFF.

CDR3 sequence: CASSLVGGEERDYGYTF. CDR3 coding DNA: TGTGCCAGCAGCTTAGTAGGGGGTGAGGAACGGGACTATGGCTACACCTTC. The gene calls are TRBV7-9 and TRBJ1-2; D is perhaps TRBD1 (6 bases). Germline CDR1 and CDR2: SEHNR and FQNEAQ (reference sequence). The CDR3 has 17 residues. V was trimmed by 1 base and J by 3 bases, leaving 18 bases between them. The full variable domain, rest sourced from reference TRBV7-9 and TRBJ1-2, is DTGVSQNPRHKITKRGQNVTFRCDPISEHNRLYWYRQTLGQGPEFLTYFQNEAQLEKSRLLSDRFSAERPKGSFSTLEIQRTEQGDSAMYLCASSLVGGEERDYGYTFGSGTRLTVV.

The rearrangement joins TRBV24-1 to TRBJ2-3; TRBD2 agrees at 10 bases. This CDR3 has 17 amino acids. Germline V CDR1 and CDR2: KGHDR, SFDVKD. J lost 4 bases, V lost 4 bases, and 10 bases had no gene match. Written as DNA, the CDR3 is TGTGCCACCAGTGACAGGAGCGGGAGGGCCGACGCAGATACGCAGTATTTT. This sequence encodes CATSDRSGRADADTQYF.

The V and J genes are TRBV18 and TRBJ1-1, with D unclear. V lost 3 bases to trimming and J lost 0 bases, with 20 bases between them. This CDR3 has 18 amino acids. Germline V gene data show CDR1 as KGHSH and CDR2 as LQKENI. DNA for the CDR3: TGTGCCAGCTCACCTTATGTGGGAGGAGATACTATGAACACTGAAGCTTTCTTT. Translated: CASSPYVGGDTMNTEAFF.

V usage is TRBV4-3 and J usage is TRBJ1-3, with TRBD1 matching over 8 bases. Germline assignment: CDR1 LGHNA and CDR2 YSLEER. V gave up 1 base and J gave up 8 bases; unmatched junction bases: 7. The CDR3 has 15 residues. CDR3 coding DNA: TGCGCCAGCAGCCAAGCCCTAGGACAGGGTTACACCATATATTTT. Protein product: CASSQALGQGYTIYF.

The chain couples TRBV19 to TRBJ2-1; D is undetermined. The CDR3 contains 15 residues. Germline CDR1 and CDR2: LNHDA and SQIVND (reference sequence). Between the trimmed V and J ends, which lost 5 bases and 3 bases, there was a span of 14 bases. The CDR3 loop reads CASSPEASYYNEQFF. Here the CDR3 DNA reads TGTGCCAGTAGTCCAGAGGCCAGCTACTACAATGAGCAGTTCTTC.

The V gene is TRBV7-9, the J gene TRBJ2-4; a possible D gene is TRBD2 (5 bases). The germline V gene encodes CDR1 SEHNR and CDR2 FQNEAQ (reference sequence). The CDR3 contains 16 residues. Trimming removed 3 bases at V and 10 bases at J, with 22 bases between. The CDR3 coding sequence is TGTGCCAGCAGCTTTGAGGTCGCGAAGAAATGGGAGATTCAGTACTTC. Encoded protein: CASSFEVAKKWEIQYF. Full variable domain (missing parts from reference TRBV7-9 and TRBJ2-4): DTGVSQNPRHKITKRGQNVTFRCDPISEHNRLYWYRQTLGQGPEFLTYFQNEAQLEKSRLLSDRFSAERPKGSFSTLEIQRTEQGDSAMYLCASSFEVAKKWEIQYFGAGTRLSVL.

V usage is TRBV6-5 and J usage is TRBJ1-3; D gene unclear. Trimming took 2 bases from V and 0 from J, leaving 11 bases between them. Germline CDR1 and CDR2: MNHEY and SVGAGI. The CDR3 sequence is 16 residues long. The CDR3 bases are TGTGCCAGCAGTTACATCAACAAAAACTCTGGAAACACCATATATTTT. Amino acid sequence: CASSYINKNSGNTIYF.

The V call is TRBV24-1, the J call TRBJ2-4; 12 bases are shared with TRBD2. Trimming at V came to 2 bases and at J to 4 bases, leaving 8 bases not matched to a gene. From germline, CDR1 is KGHDR and CDR2 SFDVKD. The CDR3 is made up of 18 amino acids. CDR3: CATSDSELAGGIKNIQYF. The CDR3 DNA sequence: TGTGCCACCAGTGATTCCGAACTAGCGGGGGGTATAAAAAACATTCAGTACTTC.

The chain couples TRBV6-2 or TRBV6-3 to TRBJ1-2; weak D call: TRBD1 (6 bases). This CDR3 is built from 16 residues. Germline loops: CDR1 MNHEY, CDR2 SVGEGT. V was cut by 5 bases and J by 3 bases, with 19 bases left in between. CDR3 DNA sequence: TGTGCCAGCAGTGACGCCGGGACACCTTGGGACTATGGCTACACCTTC. It codes for CASSDAGTPWDYGYTF.